Listed below are T cell receptor beta chains from one sample, sequenced in a study of blood T cell repertoires in COVID-19. Method: immunoSEQ multiplex PCR; TCRdb's copy keeps in-frame clones and lacks some. The sample consists of 60,000 to 70,000 clones, around 82% of them appearing once. The sample consisted of peripheral blood. Receptors were obtained from a man in his fifties or sixties with active COVID-19. The conserved cysteine and the conserved F or W are not part of the CDR3 here.

V | CDR3
TRBV29-1 | SVPSGGFYETQY
TRBV24-1 | ATSNGTGADGYT
TRBV10-2 | ASGGAYNEQF
TRBV6-4 | ASSDSISGRGNEQF
TRBV2 | ASSESGAELF
TRBV3-1/TRBV3-2 | ASSQPYPAGGPTSTDTQY
TRBV5-1 | ASSLVIAGDHTGELF
TRBV10-2 | ASSDTAPAYNEQF
TRBV19 | ASSIVEAGYGYT
TRBV11-2 | ASSLDPWGRLEETQY
TRBV7-9 | ASSLETGRIDNEQF
TRBV9 | ASSPRGGTYEQY
TRBV5-1 | ASSPRGSSYNEQF
TRBV5-1 | ASRTTGGANTEAF
TRBV30 | ACPATSGAQY
TRBV7-8 | ASNPGAGAYTEAF
TRBV11-2 | ASSLVPTSGGSYNEQF